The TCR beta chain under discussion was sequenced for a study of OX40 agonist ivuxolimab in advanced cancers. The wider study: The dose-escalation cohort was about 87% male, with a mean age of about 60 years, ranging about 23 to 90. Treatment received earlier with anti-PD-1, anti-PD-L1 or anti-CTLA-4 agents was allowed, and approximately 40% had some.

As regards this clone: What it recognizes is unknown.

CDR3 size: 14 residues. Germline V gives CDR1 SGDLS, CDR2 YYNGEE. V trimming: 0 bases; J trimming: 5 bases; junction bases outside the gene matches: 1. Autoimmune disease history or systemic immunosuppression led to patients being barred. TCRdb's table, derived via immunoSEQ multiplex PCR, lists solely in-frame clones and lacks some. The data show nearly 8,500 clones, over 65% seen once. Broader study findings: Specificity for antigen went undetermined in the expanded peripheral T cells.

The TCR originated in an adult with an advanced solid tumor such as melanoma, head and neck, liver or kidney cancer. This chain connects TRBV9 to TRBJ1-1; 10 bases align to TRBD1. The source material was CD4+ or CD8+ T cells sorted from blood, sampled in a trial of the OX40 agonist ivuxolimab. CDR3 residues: CASSVGQGATEAFF. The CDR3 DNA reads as TGTGCCAGCAGCGTAGGACAGGGGGCGACTGAAGCTTTCTTT.